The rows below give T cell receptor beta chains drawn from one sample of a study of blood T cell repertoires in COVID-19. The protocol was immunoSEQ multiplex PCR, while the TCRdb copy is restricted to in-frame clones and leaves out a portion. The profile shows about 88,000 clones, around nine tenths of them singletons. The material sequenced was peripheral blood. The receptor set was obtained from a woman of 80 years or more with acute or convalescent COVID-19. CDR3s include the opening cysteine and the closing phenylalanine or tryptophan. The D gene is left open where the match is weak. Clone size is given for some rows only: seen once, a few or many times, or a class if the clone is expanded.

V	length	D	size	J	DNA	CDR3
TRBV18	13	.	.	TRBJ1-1	TGTGCCAGCTCGACAGGAGGTGGCACTGAAGCTTTCTTT	CASSTGGGTEAFF
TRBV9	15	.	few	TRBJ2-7	TGTGCCAGCAGCGTAGGAATGGACTGGACCTACGAGCAGTACTTC	CASSVGMDWTYEQYF
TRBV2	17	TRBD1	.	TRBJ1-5	TGTGCCAGCAGGGAAGCAGGGGGAATGGGAAGCAATCAGCCCCAGCATTTT	CASREAGGMGSNQPQHF
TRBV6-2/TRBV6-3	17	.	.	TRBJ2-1	TGTGCCAGCAGTTACATGGCCTCGGGGGAGCGAAAGAATGAGCAGTTCTTC	CASSYMASGERKNEQFF
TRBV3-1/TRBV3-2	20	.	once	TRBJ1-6	TGTGCCAGCAGCCAAGGATCCCCCGGCACAGGGTGGTCGTATAATTCACCCCTCCACTTT	CASSQGSPGTGWSYNSPLHF
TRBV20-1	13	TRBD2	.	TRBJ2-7	TGCAGTGCTAGTTCTAGCGGAACCTACGAGCAGTACTTC	CSASSSGTYEQYF
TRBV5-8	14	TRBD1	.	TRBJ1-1	TGTGCCAGCAGCGTGGACAGGGTCGGCACTGAAGCTTTCTTT	CASSVDRVGTEAFF
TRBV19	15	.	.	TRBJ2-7	TGTGCCAGTAGTTCCCACGGAGGGGTGGCCTACGAGCAGTACTTC	CASSSHGGVAYEQYF
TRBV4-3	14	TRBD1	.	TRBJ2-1	TGCGCCAGCAGTCCGGGACAGGAGTACAATGAGCAGTTCTTC	CASSPGQEYNEQFF
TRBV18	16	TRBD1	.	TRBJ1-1	TGTGCCAGCTCCCCCCTGTCCACAGGGGGCGCATCTGAAGCTTTCTTT	CASSPLSTGGASEAFF
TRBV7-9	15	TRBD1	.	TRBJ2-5	TGTGCCAGCAGCCGACCCACAGGGGGCGCAGAGACCCAGTACTTC	CASSRPTGGAETQYF
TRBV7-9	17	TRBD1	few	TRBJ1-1	TGTGCCAGCAGCTTAGTCCCGGGACAGGGGGGGAACACTGAAGCTTTCTTT	CASSLVPGQGGNTEAFF
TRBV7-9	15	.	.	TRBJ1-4	TGTGCCAGCAGCTTAGCCCAGGCGACTAATGAAAAACTGTTTTTT	CASSLAQATNEKLFF
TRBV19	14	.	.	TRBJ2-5	TGTGCCAGTAGTCTACAGGGAAATATAGAGACCCAGTACTTC	CASSLQGNIETQYF
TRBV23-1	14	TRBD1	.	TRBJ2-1	TGCGCCAGCAGTCACGGACAGGGAGTCAATGAGCAGTTCTTC	CASSHGQGVNEQFF
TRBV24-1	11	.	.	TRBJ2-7	TGTGCCACCGAGTCCCCCTACGAGCAGTACTTC	CATESPYEQYF
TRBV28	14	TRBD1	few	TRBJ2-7	TGTGCCAGCAGTTTACAGGGGGCATTATACGAGCAGTACTTC	CASSLQGALYEQYF
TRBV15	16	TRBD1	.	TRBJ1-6	TGTGCCACCAGCACCCTCGGACAGGGAGGTAATTCACCCCTCCACTTT	CATSTLGQGGNSPLHF
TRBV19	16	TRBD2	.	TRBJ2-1	TGTGCCAGTAGTAGCTGGACTAGCGGGAGGGTCAATGAGCAGTTCTTC	CASSSWTSGRVNEQFF
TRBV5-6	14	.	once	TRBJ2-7	TGTGCCAGCAGCTTGAAGGACACACCTAACGAGCAGTACTTC	CASSLKDTPNEQYF
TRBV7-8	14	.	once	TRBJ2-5	TGTGCCAGCATCGAATACAGGGAAGGAGAGACCCAGTACTTC	CASIEYREGETQYF
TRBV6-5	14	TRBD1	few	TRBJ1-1	TGTGCCAGCAGTCCGTCCTCGGACAGGGCTATGGCTTTCTTT	CASSPSSDRAMAFF
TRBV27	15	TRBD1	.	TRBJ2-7	TGTGCCAGCAGTCCCATTGGGGGACAGGGCCACGAGCAGTACTTC	CASSPIGGQGHEQYF
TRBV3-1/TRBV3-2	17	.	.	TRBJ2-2	TGTGCCAGCAGCCAGCTCGTCCAAAGCCTTCGCCCCGGGGAGCTGTTTTTT	CASSQLVQSLRPGELFF
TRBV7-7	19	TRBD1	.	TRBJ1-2	TGTGCTAGCAGCTTTCCTCTACTCCGGGACAGGGCCCTGGTGAAGGGCTACACCTTC	CASSFPLLRDRALVKGYTF
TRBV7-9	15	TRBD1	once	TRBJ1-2	TGTGCCAGCAGCTTTTGGGGACAGCCTAACTATGGCTACACCTTC	CASSFWGQPNYGYTF
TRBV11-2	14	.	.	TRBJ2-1	TGTGCCAGCGCAGATGTTAATGGAGGCAATGAGCAGTTCTTC	CASADVNGGNEQFF
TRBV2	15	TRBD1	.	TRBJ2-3	TGTGCCAGCAGTCAAGACAGGGTCGGCACAGATACGCAGTATTTT	CASSQDRVGTDTQYF
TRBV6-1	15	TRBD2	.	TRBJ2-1	TGTGCCAGCAGTGAACTTAGCGGGAGGCTCGATGAGCAGTTCTTC	CASSELSGRLDEQFF
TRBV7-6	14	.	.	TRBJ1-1	TGTGCCAGCAGCTTTGTCGGGGGGAACACTGAAGCTTTCTTT	CASSFVGGNTEAFF
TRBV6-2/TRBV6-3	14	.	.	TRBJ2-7	TGTGCCAGCAGTTACTCTGGGGCCTCCTACGAGCAGTACTTC	CASSYSGASYEQYF
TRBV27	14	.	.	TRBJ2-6	TGTGCCAGCAGTTTCGTGAGGGAGGCAATCGTCCTGACTTTC	CASSFVREAIVLTF
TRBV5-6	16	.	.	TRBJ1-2	TGTGCCAGCAGCTTGGGGGTAGCCGTCCTGAACTATGGCTACACCTTC	CASSLGVAVLNYGYTF
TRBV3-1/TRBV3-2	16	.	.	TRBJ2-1	TGTGCCAGCAGCCTGATCCCGACAGGCTCCTACAATGAGCAGTTCTTC	CASSLIPTGSYNEQFF
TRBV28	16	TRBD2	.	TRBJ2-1	TGTGCCAGCAGGGCCGGACTAGCGGGAGTAAGGAATGAGCAGTTCTTC	CASRAGLAGVRNEQFF
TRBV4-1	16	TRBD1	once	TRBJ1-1	TGCGCCAGCAGCCAAGTTCCGGGACAGGGGACGACTGAAGCTTTCTTT	CASSQVPGQGTTEAFF
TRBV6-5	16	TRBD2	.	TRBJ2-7	TGTGCCAGCAGTTACCGGGGGACTAGCGGGAGATACGAGCAGTACTTC	CASSYRGTSGRYEQYF
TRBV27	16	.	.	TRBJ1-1	TGTGCCAGCAGCATCACAACAGCGGCCCTTAACACTGAAGCTTTCTTT	CASSITTAALNTEAFF
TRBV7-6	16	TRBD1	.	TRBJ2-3	TGTGCCAGCAGTTCAGGACAGGGGGGTATAACAGATACGCAGTATTTT	CASSSGQGGITDTQYF
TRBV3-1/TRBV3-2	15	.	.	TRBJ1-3	TGTGCGCGGGTGGGGTTTGTTGAGGCTGGAAACACCATATATTTT	CARVGFVEAGNTIYF
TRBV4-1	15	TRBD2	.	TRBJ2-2	TGCGCCAGCAGCCAAACTAGCGGGGTAATCGGGGAGCTGTTTTTT	CASSQTSGVIGELFF
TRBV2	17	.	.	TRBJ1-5	TGTGCCAGCAGTGAATTTGAGGGAGGGTCCCGCAATCAGCCCCAGCATTTT	CASSEFEGGSRNQPQHF
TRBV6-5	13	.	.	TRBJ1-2	TGTGCCAGCACAGGGATAGGCAACTATGGCTACACCTTC	CASTGIGNYGYTF
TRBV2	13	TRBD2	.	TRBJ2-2	TGTGCCAGCAGTTTGGGGGGGGCCGGGGAGCTGTTTTTT	CASSLGGAGELFF
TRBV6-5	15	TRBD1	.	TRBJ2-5	TGTGCCAGCAGTTTGAGGGGGACAGGGAGGGAGACCCAGTACTTC	CASSLRGTGRETQYF
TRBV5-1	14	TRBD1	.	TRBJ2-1	TGCGCCAGCAGCCCCGGACAGGGGGCGGGTGAGCAGTTCTTC	CASSPGQGAGEQFF
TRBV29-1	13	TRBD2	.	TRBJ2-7	TGCAGCGCCGCACGGACTAGCGAATACGAGCAGTACTTC	CSAARTSEYEQYF